This T cell receptor (beta chain) was obtained from a study of chemoradiotherapy in HPV16-positive cancers. Study at large: Candidate HPV-specific clones and shared TCR motifs came from a couple of HPV16-positive patients.

Over chemoradiotherapy, repertoires were sampled more than once. Study conclusions and caveats: Only a couple of HPV16-positive patients supplied the functional HPV-specificity definition. During treatment, candidate HPV-specific clones and E7-related motifs expanded in tumor.

The assay was immunoSEQ multiplex PCR, and TCRdb's table has in-frame clones only and misses some. The table lists around 2,500 clones, 90% to 95% of them singletons. Trimming removed 1 base from V and 0 bases from J, with 7 bases in between. Per the germline V gene, CDR1 is MGHRA and CDR2 is YSYEKL. The CDR3 has 15 amino acids. This clone appeared a few times. The antigen remains undetermined. V gene TRBV4-1 combines with J gene TRBJ1-5; D ambiguous. Sequenced here: tumor tissue, sampled from a patient who underwent chemoradiotherapy. This sequence originates from a human donor with HPV-associated anogenital cancer. As DNA, the CDR3 is TGCGCCAGCAGCCAAGGGTTTGGTAGCAATCAGCCCCAGCATTTT. Protein sequence: CASSQGFGSNQPQHF.